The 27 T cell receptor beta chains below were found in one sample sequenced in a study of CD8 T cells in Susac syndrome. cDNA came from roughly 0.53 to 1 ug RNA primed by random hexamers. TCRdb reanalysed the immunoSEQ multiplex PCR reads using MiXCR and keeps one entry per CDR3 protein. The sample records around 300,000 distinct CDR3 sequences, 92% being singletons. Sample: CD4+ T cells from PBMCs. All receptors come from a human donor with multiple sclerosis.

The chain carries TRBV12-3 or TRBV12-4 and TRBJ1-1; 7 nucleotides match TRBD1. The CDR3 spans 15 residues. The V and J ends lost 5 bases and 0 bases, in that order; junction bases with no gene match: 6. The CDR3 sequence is CASSRRGQMNTEAFF. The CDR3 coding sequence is TGTGCCAGCAGTCGCCGGGGACAGATGAACACTGAAGCTTTCTTT.

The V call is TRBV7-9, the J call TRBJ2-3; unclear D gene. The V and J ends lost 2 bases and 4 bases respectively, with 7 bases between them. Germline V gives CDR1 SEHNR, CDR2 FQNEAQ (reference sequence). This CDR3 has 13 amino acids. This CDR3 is CASSLTAADTQYF. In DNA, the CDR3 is TGTGCCAGCAGCTTAACAGCTGCAGATACGCAGTATTTT. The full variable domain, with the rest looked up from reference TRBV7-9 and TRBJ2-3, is DTGVSQNPRHKITKRGQNVTFRCDPISEHNRLYWYRQTLGQGPEFLTYFQNEAQLEKSRLLSDRFSAERPKGSFSTLEIQRTEQGDSAMYLCASSLTAADTQYFGPGTRLTVL.

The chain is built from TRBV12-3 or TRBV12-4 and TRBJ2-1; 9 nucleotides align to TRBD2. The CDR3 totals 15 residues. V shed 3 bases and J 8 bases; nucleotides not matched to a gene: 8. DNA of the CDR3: TGTGCCAGCAGTTTTGGGACTAGCAGGCTTGATGAGCAGTTCTTC. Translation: CASSFGTSRLDEQFF.

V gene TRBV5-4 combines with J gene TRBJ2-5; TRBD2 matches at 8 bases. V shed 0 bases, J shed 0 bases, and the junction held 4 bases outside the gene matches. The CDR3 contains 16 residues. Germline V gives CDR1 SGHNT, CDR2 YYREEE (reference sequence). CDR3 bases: TGTGCCAGCAGCTTGGGACTAGCGAGGTACCAAGAGACCCAGTACTTC. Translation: CASSLGLARYQETQYF.

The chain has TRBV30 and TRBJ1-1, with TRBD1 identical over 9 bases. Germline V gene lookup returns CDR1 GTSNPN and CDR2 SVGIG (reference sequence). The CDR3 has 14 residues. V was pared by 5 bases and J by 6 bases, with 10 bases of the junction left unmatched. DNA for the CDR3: TGTGCCTGGGACCTCGACAGGGGGAGGGCTGAAGCTTTCTTT. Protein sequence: CAWDLDRGRAEAFF.

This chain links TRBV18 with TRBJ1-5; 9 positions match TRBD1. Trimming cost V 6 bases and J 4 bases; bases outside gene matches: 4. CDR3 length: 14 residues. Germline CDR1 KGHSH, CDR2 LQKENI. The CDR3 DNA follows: TGTGCCAGCTCGATGACAGGGGGAAATCAGCCCCAGCATTTT. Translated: CASSMTGGNQPQHF.

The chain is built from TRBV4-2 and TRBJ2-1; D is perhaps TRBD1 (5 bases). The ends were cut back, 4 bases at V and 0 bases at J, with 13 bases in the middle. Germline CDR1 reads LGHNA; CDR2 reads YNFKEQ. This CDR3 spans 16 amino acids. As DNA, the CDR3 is TGTGCCAGCAGCCTGACGACAGCAAGCTCCTACAATGAGCAGTTCTTC. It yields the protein CASSLTTASSYNEQFF.

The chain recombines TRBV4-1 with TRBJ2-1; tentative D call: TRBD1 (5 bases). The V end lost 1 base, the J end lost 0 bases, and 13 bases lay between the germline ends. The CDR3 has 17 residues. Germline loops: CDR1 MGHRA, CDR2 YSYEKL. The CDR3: CASSQAQTGSSYNEQFF. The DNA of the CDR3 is TGCGCCAGCAGCCAAGCCCAAACAGGTAGCTCCTACAATGAGCAGTTCTTC.

In DNA form, the CDR3 reads TGCGCCAGCAGCGTATCAGCGGGAGGGCCGGAGACCCAGTACTTC. Protein: CASSVSAGGPETQYF. The J gene is TRBJ2-5, the V gene TRBV5-1; TRBD2 matches at 10 bases. This CDR3 is 15 amino acids long. Trimming took 4 bases from V and 5 from J; bases not matched to a gene: 8. The germline gives CDR1 SGHRS, CDR2 YFSETQ.

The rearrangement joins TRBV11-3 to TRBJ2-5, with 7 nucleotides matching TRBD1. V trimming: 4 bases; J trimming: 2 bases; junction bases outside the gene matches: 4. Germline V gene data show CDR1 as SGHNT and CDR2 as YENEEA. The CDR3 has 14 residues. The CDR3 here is CASSSRTGQETQYF. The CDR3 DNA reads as TGTGCCAGCAGCTCAAGGACAGGACAAGAGACCCAGTACTTC.

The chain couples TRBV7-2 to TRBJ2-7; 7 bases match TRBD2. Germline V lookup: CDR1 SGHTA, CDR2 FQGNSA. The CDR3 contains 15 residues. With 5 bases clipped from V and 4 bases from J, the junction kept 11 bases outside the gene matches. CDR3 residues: CASSSPGTKYYEQYF. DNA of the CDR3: TGTGCCAGCAGCAGCCCCGGGACTAAATATTACGAGCAGTACTTC.

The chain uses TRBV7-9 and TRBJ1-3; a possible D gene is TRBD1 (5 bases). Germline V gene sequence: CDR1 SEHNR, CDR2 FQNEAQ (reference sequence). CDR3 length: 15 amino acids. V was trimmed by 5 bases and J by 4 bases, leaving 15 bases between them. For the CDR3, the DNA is TGTGCCAGCAGCCGTCCCCCAGGGACGGGAAACACCATATATTTT. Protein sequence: CASSRPPGTGNTIYF.

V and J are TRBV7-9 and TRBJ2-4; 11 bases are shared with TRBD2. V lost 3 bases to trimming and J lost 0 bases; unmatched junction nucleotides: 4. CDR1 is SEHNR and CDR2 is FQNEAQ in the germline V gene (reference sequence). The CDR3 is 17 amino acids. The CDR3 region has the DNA TGTGCCAGCAGCTTGGAGACTAGCGGGAAAGCCAAAAACATTCAGTACTTC. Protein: CASSLETSGKAKNIQYF. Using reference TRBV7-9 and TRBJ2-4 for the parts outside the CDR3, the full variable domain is DTGVSQNPRHKITKRGQNVTFRCDPISEHNRLYWYRQTLGQGPEFLTYFQNEAQLEKSRLLSDRFSAERPKGSFSTLEIQRTEQGDSAMYLCASSLETSGKAKNIQYFGAGTRLSVL.

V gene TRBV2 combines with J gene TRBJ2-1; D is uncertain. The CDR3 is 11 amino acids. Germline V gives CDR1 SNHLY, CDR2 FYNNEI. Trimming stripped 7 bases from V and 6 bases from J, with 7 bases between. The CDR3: CASKRVNEQFF. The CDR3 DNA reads TGTGCCAGCAAAAGAGTCAATGAGCAGTTCTTC.

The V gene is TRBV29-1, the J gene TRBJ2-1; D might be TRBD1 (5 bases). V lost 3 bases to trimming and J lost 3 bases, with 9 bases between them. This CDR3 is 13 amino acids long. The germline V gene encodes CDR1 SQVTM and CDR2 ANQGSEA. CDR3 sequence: CSVDKGYYNEQFF. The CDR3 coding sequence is TGCAGCGTTGATAAGGGGTACTACAATGAGCAGTTCTTC.

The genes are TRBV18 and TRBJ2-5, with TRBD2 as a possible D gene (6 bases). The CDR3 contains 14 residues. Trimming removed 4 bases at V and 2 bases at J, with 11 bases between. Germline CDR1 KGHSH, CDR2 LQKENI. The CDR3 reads CASSQRARQETQYF. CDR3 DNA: TGTGCCAGCTCACAGCGGGCAAGACAAGAGACCCAGTACTTC.

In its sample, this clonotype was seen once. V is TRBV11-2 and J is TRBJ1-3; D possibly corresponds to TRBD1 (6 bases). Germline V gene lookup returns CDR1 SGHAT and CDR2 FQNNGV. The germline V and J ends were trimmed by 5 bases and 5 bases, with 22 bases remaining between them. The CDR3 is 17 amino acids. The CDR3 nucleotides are TGTGCCAGCAGCAGTAGTAAACAGGGAAAAAAAAGAAACACCATATATTTT. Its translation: CASSSSKQGKKRNTIYF.

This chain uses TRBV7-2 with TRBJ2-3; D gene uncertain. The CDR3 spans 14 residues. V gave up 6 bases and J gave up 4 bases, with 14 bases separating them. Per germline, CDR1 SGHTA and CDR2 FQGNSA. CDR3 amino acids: CASSPFVAADTQYF. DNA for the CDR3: TGTGCCAGCAGTCCGTTTGTGGCGGCAGATACGCAGTATTTT.

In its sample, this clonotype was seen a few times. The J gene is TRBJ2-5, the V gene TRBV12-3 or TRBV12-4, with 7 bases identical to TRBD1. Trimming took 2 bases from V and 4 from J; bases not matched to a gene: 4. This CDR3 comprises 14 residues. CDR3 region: CASSLSRGRETQYF. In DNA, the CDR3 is TGTGCCAGCAGTTTAAGTAGGGGGCGAGAGACCCAGTACTTC.

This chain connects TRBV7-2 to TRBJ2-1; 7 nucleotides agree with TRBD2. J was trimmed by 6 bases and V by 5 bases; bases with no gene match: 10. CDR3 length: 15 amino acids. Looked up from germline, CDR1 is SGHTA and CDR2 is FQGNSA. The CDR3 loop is CASSLKRGHGNEQFF. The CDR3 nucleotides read TGTGCCAGCAGCCTTAAGCGGGGTCATGGCAATGAGCAGTTCTTC. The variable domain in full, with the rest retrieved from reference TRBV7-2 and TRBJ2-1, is GAGVSQSPSNKVTEKGKDVELRCDPISGHTALYWYRQSLGQGLEFLIYFQGNSAPDKSGLPSDRFSAERTGGSVSTLTIQRTQQEDSAVYLCASSLKRGHGNEQFFGPGTRLTVL.

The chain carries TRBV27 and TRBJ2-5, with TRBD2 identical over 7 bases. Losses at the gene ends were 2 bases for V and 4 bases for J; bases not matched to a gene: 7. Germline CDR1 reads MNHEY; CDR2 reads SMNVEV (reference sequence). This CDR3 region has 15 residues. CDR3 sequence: CASSLVRGVGETQYF. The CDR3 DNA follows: TGTGCCAGCAGTTTAGTTCGGGGGGTGGGAGAGACCCAGTACTTC.

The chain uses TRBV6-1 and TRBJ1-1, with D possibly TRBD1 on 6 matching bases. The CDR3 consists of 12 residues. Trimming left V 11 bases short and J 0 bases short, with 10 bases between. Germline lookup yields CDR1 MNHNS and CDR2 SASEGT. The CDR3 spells CAGGGLNTEAFF. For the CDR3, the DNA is TGTGCCGGGGGGGGCTTGAACACTGAAGCTTTCTTT.

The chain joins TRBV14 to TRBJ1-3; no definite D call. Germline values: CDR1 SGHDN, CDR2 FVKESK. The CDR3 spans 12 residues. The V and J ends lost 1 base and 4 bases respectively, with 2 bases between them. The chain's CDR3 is CASSQVGNTIYF. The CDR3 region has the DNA TGTGCCAGCAGCCAAGTCGGAAACACCATATATTTT.

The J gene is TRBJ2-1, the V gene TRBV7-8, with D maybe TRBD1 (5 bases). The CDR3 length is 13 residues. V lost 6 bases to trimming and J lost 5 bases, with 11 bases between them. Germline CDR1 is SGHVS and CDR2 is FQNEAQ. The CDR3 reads CASRQTGNNEQFF. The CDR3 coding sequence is TGTGCCAGCAGACAAACAGGTAACAATGAGCAGTTCTTC.

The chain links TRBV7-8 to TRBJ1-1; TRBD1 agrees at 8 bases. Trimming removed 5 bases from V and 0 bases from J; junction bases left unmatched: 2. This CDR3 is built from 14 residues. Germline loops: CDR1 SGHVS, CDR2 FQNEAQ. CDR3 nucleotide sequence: TGTGCCAGCAGCCGGGACAGGCTGAACACTGAAGCTTTCTTT. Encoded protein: CASSRDRLNTEAFF.

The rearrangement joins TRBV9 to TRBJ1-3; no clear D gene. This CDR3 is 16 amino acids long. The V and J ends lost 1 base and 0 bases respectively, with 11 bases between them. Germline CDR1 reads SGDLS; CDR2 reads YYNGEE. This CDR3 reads CASSVPQVHSGNTIYF. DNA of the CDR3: TGTGCCAGCAGCGTACCGCAGGTTCACTCTGGAAACACCATATATTTT.

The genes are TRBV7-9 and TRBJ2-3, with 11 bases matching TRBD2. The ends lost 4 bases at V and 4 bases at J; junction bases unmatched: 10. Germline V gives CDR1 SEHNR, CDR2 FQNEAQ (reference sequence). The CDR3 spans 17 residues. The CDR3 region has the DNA TGTGCCAGCAGCTCGGACGCCGGGACTAGCGGAGCAGATACGCAGTATTTT. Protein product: CASSSDAGTSGADTQYF.